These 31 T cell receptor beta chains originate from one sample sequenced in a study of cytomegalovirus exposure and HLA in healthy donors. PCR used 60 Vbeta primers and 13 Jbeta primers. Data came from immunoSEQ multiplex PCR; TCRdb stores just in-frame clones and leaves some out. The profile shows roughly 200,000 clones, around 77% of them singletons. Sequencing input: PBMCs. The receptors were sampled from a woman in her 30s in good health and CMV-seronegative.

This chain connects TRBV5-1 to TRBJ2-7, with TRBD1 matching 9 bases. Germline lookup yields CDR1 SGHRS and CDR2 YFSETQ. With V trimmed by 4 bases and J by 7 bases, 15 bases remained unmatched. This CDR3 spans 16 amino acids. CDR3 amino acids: CASSALAGTGWEEQYF. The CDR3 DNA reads TGCGCCAGCAGCGCCTTAGCCGGGACAGGGTGGGAGGAGCAGTACTTC.

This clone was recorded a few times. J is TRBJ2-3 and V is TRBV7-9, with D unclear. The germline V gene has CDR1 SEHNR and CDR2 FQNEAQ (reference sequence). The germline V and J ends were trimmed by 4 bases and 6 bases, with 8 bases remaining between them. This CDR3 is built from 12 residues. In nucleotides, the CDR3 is TGTGCCAGCAGCTCCTTAGCCGATACGCAGTATTTT. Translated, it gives CASSSLADTQYF.

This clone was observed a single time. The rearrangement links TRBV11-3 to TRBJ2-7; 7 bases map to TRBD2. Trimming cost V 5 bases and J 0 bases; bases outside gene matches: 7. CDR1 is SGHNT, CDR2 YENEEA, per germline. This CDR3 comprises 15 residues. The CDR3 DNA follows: TGTGCCAGCAGCCCGGGAGGCACCTTCTCCTACGAGCAGTACTTC. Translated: CASSPGGTFSYEQYF.

CDR3 sequence reads: CASSPQDRGDEQFF. CDR3 coding DNA: TGTGCCAGCAGCCCACAAGACAGGGGGGATGAGCAGTTCTTC. This sequence joins TRBV28 and TRBJ2-1; 9 bases map to TRBD1. J lost 8 bases, V lost 6 bases, and 8 bases had no gene match. Germline CDR1 reads MDHEN; CDR2 reads SYDVKM. The CDR3 covers 14 residues.

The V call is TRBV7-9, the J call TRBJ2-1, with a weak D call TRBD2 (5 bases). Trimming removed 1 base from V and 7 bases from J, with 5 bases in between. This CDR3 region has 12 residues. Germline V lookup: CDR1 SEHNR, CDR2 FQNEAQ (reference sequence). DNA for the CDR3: TGTGCCAGCAGCTTAGGGACTAATGAGCAGTTCTTC. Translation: CASSLGTNEQFF.

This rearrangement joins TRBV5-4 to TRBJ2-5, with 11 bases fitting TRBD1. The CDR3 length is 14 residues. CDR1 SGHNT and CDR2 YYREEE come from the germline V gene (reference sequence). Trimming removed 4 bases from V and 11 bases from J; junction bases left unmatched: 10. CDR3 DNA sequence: TGTGCCAGCAGCCACGGGACAGGGGGGAGTGAGCAGTACTTC. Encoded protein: CASSHGTGGSEQYF.

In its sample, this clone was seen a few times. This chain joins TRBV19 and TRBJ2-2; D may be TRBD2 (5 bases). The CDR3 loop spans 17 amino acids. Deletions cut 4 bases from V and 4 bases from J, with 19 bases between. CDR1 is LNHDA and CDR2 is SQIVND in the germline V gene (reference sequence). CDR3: CASSRGGSTWITGELFF. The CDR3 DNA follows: TGTGCCAGTAGTAGAGGAGGTTCAACCTGGATCACCGGGGAGCTGTTTTTT.

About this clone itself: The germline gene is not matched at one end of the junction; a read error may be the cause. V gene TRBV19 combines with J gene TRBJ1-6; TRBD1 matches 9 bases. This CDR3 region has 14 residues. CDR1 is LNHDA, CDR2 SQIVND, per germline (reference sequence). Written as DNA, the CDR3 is TGTGCCGGTAGTAGGGGACAGGGTAATTCACCCCTCCACTTT. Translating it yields CAGSRGQGNSPLHF.

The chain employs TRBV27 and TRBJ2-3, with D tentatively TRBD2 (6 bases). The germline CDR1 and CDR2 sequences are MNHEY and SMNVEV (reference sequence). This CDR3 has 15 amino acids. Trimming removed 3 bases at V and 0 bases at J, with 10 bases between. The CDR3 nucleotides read TGTGCCAGCAGTTTGGCGGGGACTAGCACAGATACGCAGTATTTT. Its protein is CASSLAGTSTDTQYF.

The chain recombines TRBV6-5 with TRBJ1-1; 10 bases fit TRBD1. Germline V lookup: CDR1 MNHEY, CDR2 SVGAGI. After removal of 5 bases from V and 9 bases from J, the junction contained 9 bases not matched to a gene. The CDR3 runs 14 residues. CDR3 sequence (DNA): TGTGCCAGCAGTCCGAGGACAGGGGGGCTAAAAGCTTTCTTT. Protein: CASSPRTGGLKAFF.

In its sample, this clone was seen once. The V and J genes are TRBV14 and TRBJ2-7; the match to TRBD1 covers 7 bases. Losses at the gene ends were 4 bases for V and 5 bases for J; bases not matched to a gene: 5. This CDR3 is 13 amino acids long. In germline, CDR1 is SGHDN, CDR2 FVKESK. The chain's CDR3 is CASSLQGWNEQYF. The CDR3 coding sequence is TGTGCCAGCAGCCTACAGGGGTGGAACGAGCAGTACTTC.

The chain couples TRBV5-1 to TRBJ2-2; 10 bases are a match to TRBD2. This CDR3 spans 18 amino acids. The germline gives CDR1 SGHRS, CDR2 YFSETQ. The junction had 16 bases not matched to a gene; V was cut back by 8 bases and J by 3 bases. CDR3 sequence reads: CASKREGHVRSHTGELFF. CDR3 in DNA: TGCGCCAGTAAGCGGGAGGGCCACGTTAGGTCCCACACCGGGGAGCTGTTTTTT. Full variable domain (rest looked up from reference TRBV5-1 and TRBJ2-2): KAGVTQTPRYLIKTRGQQVTLSCSPISGHRSVSWYQQTPGQGLQFLFEYFSETQRNKGNFPGRFSGRQFSNSRSEMNVSTLELGDSALYLCASKREGHVRSHTGELFFGEGSRLTVL.

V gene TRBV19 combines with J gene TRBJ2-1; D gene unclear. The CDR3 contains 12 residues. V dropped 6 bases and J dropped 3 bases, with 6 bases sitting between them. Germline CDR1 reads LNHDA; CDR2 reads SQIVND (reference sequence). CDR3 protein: CASSRVYNEQFF. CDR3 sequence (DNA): TGTGCCAGTAGCCGCGTCTACAATGAGCAGTTCTTC.

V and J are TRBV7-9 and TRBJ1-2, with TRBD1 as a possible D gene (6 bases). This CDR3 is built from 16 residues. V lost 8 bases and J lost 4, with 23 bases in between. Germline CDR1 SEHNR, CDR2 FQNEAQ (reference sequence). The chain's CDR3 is CASQSSGGPLLYGYTF. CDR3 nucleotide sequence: TGTGCCAGCCAAAGTTCCGGGGGGCCACTCCTCTATGGCTACACCTTC.

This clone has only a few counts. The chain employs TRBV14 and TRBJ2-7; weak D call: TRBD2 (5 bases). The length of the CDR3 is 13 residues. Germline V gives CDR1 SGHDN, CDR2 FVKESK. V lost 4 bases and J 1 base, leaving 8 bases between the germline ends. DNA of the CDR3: TGTGCCAGCAGCCCTTGGGAGTCCTACGAGCAGTACTTC. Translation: CASSPWESYEQYF.

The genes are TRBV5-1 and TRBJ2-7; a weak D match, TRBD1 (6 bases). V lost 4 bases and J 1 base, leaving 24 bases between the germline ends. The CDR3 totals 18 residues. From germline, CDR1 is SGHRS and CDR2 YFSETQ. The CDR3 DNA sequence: TGCGCCAGCAGCAGGGGACCCCAAGACAGGTTATTTTCCTACGAGCAGTACTTC. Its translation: CASSRGPQDRLFSYEQYF. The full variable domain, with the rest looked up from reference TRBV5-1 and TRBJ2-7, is KAGVTQTPRYLIKTRGQQVTLSCSPISGHRSVSWYQQTPGQGLQFLFEYFSETQRNKGNFPGRFSGRQFSNSRSEMNVSTLELGDSALYLCASSRGPQDRLFSYEQYFGPGTRLTVT.

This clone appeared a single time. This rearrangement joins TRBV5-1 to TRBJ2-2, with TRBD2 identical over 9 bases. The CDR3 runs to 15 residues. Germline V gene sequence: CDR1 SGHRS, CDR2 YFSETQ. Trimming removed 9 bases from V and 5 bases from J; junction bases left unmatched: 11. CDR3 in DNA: TGCGCCACCAGAGCCCCCCTAGCGGGGACCGGGGAGCTGTTTTTT. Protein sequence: CATRAPLAGTGELFF.

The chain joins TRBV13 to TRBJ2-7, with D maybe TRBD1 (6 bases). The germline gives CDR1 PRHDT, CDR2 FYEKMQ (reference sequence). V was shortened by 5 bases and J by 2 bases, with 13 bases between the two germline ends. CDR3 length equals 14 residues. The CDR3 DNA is TGTGCCAGCAGCCAAACGACAGGAACCTACGAGCAGTACTTC. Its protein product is CASSQTTGTYEQYF.

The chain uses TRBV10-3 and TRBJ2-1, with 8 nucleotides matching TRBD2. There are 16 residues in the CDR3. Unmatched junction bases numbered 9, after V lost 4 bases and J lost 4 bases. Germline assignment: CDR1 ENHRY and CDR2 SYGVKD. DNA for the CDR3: TGTGCCATCAGTGGGTATTCGGTAGCGGGGTACAATGAGCAGTTCTTC. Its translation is CAISGYSVAGYNEQFF.

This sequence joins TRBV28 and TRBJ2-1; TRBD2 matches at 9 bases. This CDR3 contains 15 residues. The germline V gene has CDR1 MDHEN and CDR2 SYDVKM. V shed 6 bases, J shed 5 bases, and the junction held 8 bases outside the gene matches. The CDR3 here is CASRRTSASHNEQFF. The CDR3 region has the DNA TGTGCCAGCAGGAGGACTAGCGCCTCGCACAATGAGCAGTTCTTC.

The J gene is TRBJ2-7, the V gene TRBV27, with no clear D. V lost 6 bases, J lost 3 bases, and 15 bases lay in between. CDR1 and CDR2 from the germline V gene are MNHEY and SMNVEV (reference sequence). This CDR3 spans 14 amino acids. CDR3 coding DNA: TGTGCCAGCAGGGTCTCTCGGTTAAACTACGAGCAGTACTTC. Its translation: CASRVSRLNYEQYF.

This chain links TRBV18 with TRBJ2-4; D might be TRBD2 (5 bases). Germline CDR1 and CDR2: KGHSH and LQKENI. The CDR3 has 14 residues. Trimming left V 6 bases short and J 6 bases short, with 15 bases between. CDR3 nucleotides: TGTGCCAGCTCCGGAGGAGCGGAGGTAAACATTCAGTACTTC. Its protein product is CASSGGAEVNIQYF.

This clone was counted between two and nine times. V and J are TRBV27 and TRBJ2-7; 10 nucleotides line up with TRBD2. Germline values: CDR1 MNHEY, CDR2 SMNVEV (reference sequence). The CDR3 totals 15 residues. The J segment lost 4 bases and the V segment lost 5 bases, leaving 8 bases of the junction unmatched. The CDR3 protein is CASSPRAGGPYEQYF. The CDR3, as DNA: TGTGCCAGCAGTCCCCGAGCGGGAGGGCCGTACGAGCAGTACTTC.

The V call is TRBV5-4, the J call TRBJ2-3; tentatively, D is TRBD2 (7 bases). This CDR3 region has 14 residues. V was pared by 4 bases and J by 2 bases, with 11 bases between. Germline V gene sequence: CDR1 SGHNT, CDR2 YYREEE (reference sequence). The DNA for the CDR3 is TGTGCCAGCAGCCCGGGGGGCCCCACAGATACGCAGTATTTT. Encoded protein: CASSPGGPTDTQYF.

The CDR3: CASSLGSSGRGGKFF. In DNA, the CDR3 is TGTGCCAGCAGCTTAGGGTCTAGCGGGAGGGGCGGAAAGTTCTTC. The rearrangement links TRBV7-2 to TRBJ2-1; 12 bases line up with TRBD2. CDR1 and CDR2 from the germline V gene are SGHTA and FQGNSA. There are 15 residues in the CDR3. J was trimmed by 14 bases and V by 1 base; bases with no gene match: 9.

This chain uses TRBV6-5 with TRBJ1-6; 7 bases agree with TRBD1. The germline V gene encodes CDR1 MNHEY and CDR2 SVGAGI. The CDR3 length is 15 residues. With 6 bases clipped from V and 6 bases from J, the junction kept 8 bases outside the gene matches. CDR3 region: CASSRLRDSNSPLHF. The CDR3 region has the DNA TGTGCCAGCAGCCGACTCCGGGACAGTAATTCACCCCTCCACTTT.

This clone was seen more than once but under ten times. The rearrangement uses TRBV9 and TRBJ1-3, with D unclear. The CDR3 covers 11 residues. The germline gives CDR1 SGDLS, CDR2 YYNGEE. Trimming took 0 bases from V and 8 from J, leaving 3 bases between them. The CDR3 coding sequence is TGTGCCAGCAGCGTAGCAGACACCATATATTTT. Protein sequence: CASSVADTIYF.

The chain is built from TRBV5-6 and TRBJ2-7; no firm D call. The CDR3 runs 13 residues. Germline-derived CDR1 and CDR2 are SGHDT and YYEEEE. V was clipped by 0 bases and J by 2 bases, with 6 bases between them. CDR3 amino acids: CASSLGPTYEQYF. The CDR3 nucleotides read TGTGCCAGCAGCTTGGGTCCAACCTACGAGCAGTACTTC. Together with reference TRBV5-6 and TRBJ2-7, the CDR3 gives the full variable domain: DAGVTQSPTHLIKTRGQQVTLRCSPKSGHDTVSWYQQALGQGPQFIFQYYEEEERQRGNFPDRFSGHQFPNYSSELNVNALLLGDSALYLCASSLGPTYEQYFGPGTRLTVT.

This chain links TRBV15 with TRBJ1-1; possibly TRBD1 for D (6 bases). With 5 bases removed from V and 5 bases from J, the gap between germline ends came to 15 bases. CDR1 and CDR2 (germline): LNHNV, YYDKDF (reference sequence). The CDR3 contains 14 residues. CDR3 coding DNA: TGTGCCACCAGCGGGAGATTCACAGGGACTGAAGCTTTCTTT. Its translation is CATSGRFTGTEAFF.

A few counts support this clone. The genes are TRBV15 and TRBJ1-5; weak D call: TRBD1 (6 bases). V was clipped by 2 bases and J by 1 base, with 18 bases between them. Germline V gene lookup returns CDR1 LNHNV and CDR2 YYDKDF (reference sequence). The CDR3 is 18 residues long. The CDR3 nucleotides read TGTGCCACCAGCAGACTTCCCACAGGGAGTAGGAGCAATCAGCCCCAGCATTTT. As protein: CATSRLPTGSRSNQPQHF.

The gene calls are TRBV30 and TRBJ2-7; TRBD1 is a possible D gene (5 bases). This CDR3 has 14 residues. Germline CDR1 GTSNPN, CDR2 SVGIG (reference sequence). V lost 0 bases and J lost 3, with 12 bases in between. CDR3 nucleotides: TGTGCCTGGAGTGTCGACAGCAGATACTACGAGCAGTACTTC. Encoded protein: CAWSVDSRYYEQYF.